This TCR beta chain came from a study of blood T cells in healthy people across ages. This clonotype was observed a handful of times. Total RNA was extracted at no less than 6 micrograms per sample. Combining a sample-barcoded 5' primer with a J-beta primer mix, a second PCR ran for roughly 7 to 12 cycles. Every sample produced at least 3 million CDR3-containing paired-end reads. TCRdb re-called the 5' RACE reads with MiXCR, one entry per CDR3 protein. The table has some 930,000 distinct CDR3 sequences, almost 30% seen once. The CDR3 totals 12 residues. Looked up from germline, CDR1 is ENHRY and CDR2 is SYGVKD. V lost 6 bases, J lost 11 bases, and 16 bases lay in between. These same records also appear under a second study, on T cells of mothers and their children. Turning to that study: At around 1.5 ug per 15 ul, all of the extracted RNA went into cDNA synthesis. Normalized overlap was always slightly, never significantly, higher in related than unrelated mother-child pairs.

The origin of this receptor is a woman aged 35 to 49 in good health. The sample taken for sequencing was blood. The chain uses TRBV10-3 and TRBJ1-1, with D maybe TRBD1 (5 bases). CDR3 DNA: TGTGCCATCAGCGAGGAGGGGACTCGGGCTTTCTTT. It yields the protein CAISEEGTRAFF.